This T cell receptor beta chain was sequenced during a study of CD4 T cells in relation to SARS-CoV-2 and coronaviruses. Study information: ViraFEST: approximately 10-day antigen culture of PBMCs, then TCR beta CDR3 sequencing. Convalescent patients were fewer than ten males and a handful of females; two were Hispanic. Study outcomes and limitations: In around two thirds of donors, memory CD4+ clonotypes crossrecognized SARS-CoV-2 and at least one common cold coronavirus spike.

As for this clone: The antigen is undetermined.

This CDR3 spans 13 amino acids. Germline CDR1 reads SNHLY; CDR2 reads FYNNEI. Trimming removed 4 bases at V and 4 bases at J, with 11 bases between. Measured with immunoSEQ multiplex PCR; TCRdb has only the in-frame clones, and not every one. The sample lists tens of thousands of clones, just over 75% occurring once. The chain combines TRBV2 with TRBJ2-7, with D perhaps TRBD1 (5 bases). This clonotype originated in an adult with COVID-19. Sequenced: memory CD4+ T cells from PBMCs, cultured in vitro. The CDR3: CASSGGYNYEQYF. CDR3 in DNA: TGTGCCAGCAGTGGGGGCTACAATTACGAGCAGTACTTC.